This TCR beta chain was observed in a study of T cells in Graves' hyperthyroidism and ophthalmopathy. The study's findings and limits: Ophthalmopathy cases were set apart from stable hyperthyroidism by a 13 V-J model.

This clonotype was observed many times. Its antigen is as yet unknown. The source of the PBMCs was less than 12 ml of fresh peripheral blood. V gave up 6 bases and J gave up 2 bases; unmatched junction bases: 6. CDR3 length: 14 residues. CDR1 and CDR2 from the germline V gene are MDHEN and SYDVKM. Template material for amplifying TCR beta CDR3 regions consisted of RNA transcripts. The TCR CDR3 was amplified in a first-round RT-PCR using the HTBI primer set. TCRdb ran MiXCR on the multiplex PCR reads and lists one entry per CDR3 protein. The repertoire has 450,000 to 500,000 distinct CDR3 sequences, under 25% of them found once; the top ten carry under 55%.

Source material: blood. The TCR comes from a woman in her 70s with Graves' ophthalmopathy. This chain joins TRBV28 and TRBJ2-7; 8 nucleotides agree with TRBD1. The chain's CDR3 is CASSTGTGAYEQYF. The CDR3 DNA reads TGTGCCAGCAGCACCGGGACAGGAGCCTACGAGCAGTACTTC.